The 22 T cell receptor beta chains below come from one sample, sequenced in a study of blood T cells in healthy people across ages. A J-beta primer mix and a sample-barcoded 5' primer were used in a second PCR of roughly 6 to 11 cycles. TCRdb re-analysed the 5' RACE reads in MiXCR, keeping a single row per CDR3 protein. The table shows about 1.6 million distinct CDR3 sequences, with about 31% occurring only once. Specimen: blood. The receptors derive from a woman aged 25 to 45 in good health.

As DNA, the CDR3 is TGTGCCAGCAGCAAAGATGGGGGGGCGGGCTATGGCTACACCTTC. It is translated as CASSKDGGAGYGYTF. The chain joins TRBV21-1 to TRBJ1-2; the table gives TRBD1 as D, unverified against the DNA. TRBV21-1 constitutes a pseudogene. CDR3 size: 15 residues.

This clonotype appeared many times. The chain links TRBV4-1 to TRBJ2-1; TRBD2 matches 10 bases. The length of the CDR3 is 16 residues. J gave up 6 bases and V 5 bases, and 10 bases lay outside the gene matches. Germline values: CDR1 MGHRA, CDR2 YSYEKL. This CDR3 is CASSGTGTSAFNEQFF. The CDR3 coding sequence is TGCGCCAGCAGCGGTACCGGGACTAGCGCTTTCAATGAGCAGTTCTTC.

The count of this clonotype is one. V gene TRBV3-1 combines with J gene TRBJ2-7; a weak D match, TRBD1 (5 bases). This CDR3 has 14 amino acids. The V gene's germline CDR1 is LGHDT and CDR2 YNNKEL (reference sequence). V was shortened by 2 bases and J by 9 bases, with 17 bases between the two germline ends. CDR3 amino acids: CASSQMAGPHVQYF. The CDR3 bases are TGTGCCAGCAGCCAAATGGCAGGGCCCCACGTGCAGTACTTC.

With respect to this clonotype: A junction boundary mismatches the germline segment, possibly from a read error. The rearrangement uses TRBV12-3 or TRBV12-4 and TRBJ1-2; TRBD1 is a possible D gene (6 bases). This CDR3 has 13 residues. The CDR3 loop is CVSTAGGPYGYTF. In DNA form, the CDR3 reads TGTGTCAGCACCGCTGGGGGGCCCTATGGCTACACCTTC.

For the CDR3, the DNA is TGTGCCAGCAGTTCGGGACAGGGGTACTACAATGAGCAGTTCTTC. This sequence encodes CASSSGQGYYNEQFF. This chain uses TRBV27 with TRBJ2-1, with 10 bases fitting TRBD1. CDR3 length: 15 residues. Germline lookup yields CDR1 MNHEY and CDR2 SMNVEV (reference sequence). V lost 4 bases, J lost 3 bases, and 3 bases stayed unmatched.

The gene calls are TRBV10-3 and TRBJ2-3, with D tentatively TRBD1 or TRBD2 (5 bases each). Trimming pared 10 bases from V and 2 bases from J, leaving 16 bases between. The CDR3 has 14 residues. Looked up from germline, CDR1 is ENHRY and CDR2 is SYGVKD. Here the CDR3 reads CATRPGRDTDTQYF. The CDR3 DNA reads as TGTGCCACCCGGCCGGGGCGCGACACAGATACGCAGTATTTT.

This clonotype was seen just once. The V call is TRBV9, the J call TRBJ2-3, with 11 nucleotides matching TRBD2. V lost 3 bases, J lost 2 bases, and 5 bases stayed unmatched. In germline, CDR1 is SGDLS, CDR2 YYNGEE. The CDR3 covers 16 residues. CDR3 protein: CASSGGLAESTDTQYF. DNA of the CDR3: TGTGCCAGCAGCGGGGGACTAGCGGAATCCACAGATACGCAGTATTTT.

About this clonotype itself: One end of the junction fails to match germline, which may point to a read error. The chain links TRBV27 to TRBJ1-1; D gene uncertain. The CDR3 runs to 12 residues. Germline V gene lookup returns CDR1 MNHEY and CDR2 SMNVEV (reference sequence). This CDR3 is CVSHGGHTEAFF. CDR3 nucleotide sequence: TGTGTCAGCCACGGAGGCCACACTGAAGCTTTCTTT.

The chain employs TRBV29-1 and TRBJ2-1, with 11 nucleotides matching TRBD2. The CDR3 runs to 16 residues. V was clipped by 4 bases and J by 6 bases; unmatched bases: 11. Germline CDR1 is SQVTM and CDR2 is ANQGSEA. CDR3 loop: CSVAPPLAGVGNEQFF. The CDR3 nucleotides read TGCAGCGTTGCCCCTCCACTAGCGGGAGTCGGCAATGAGCAGTTCTTC.

This clonotype came up a few times. V and J are TRBV5-1 and TRBJ2-2, with TRBD2 matching 7 bases. Trimming removed 5 bases from V and 4 bases from J; junction bases left unmatched: 5. Germline CDR1 and CDR2: SGHRS and YFSETQ. This CDR3 spans 14 amino acids. CDR3 DNA sequence: TGCGCCAGCAGGGGGTCTAGCGGCACCGGGGAGCTGTTTTTT. This sequence encodes CASRGSSGTGELFF. Together with reference TRBV5-1 and TRBJ2-2, the CDR3 gives the full variable domain: KAGVTQTPRYLIKTRGQQVTLSCSPISGHRSVSWYQQTPGQGLQFLFEYFSETQRNKGNFPGRFSGRQFSNSRSEMNVSTLELGDSALYLCASRGSSGTGELFFGEGSRLTVL.

This clonotype has more than one count but fewer than ten. The CDR3: CASSQGAGGLVDQPQHF. In nucleotides, the CDR3 is TGCGCCAGCAGCCAAGGCGCAGGGGGTCTCGTCGATCAGCCCCAGCATTTT. The rearrangement uses TRBV4-1 and TRBJ1-5; 7 bases are shared with TRBD1. V was clipped by 1 base and J by 5 bases; unmatched bases: 11. The germline gives CDR1 MGHRA, CDR2 YSYEKL. CDR3 length equals 17 residues.

The chain is built from TRBV5-1 and TRBJ2-3; D is ambiguous. V dropped 1 base and J dropped 3 bases, with 6 bases sitting between them. The CDR3 covers 13 residues. Germline-derived CDR1 and CDR2 are SGHRS and YFSETQ. The CDR3 DNA reads as TGCGCCAGCAGCTTGCCCCAGACAGATACGCAGTATTTT. Translation: CASSLPQTDTQYF.

V usage is TRBV7-9 and J usage is TRBJ2-1, with D uncertain. The CDR3 loop spans 14 amino acids. CDR1 SEHNR and CDR2 FQNEAQ come from the germline V gene (reference sequence). Trimming removed 4 bases from V and 4 bases from J, with 11 bases in between. CDR3 nucleotide sequence: TGTGCCAGCAGCTCTCCTTCCCGGTACAATGAGCAGTTCTTC. Protein: CASSSPSRYNEQFF.

The chain links TRBV20-1 to TRBJ1-1; TRBD1 matches 9 bases. The V segment lost 0 bases and the J segment 7 bases; nucleotides outside the gene matches: 6. CDR1 is DFQATT, CDR2 SNEGSKA, per germline (reference sequence). This CDR3 region has 14 residues. The DNA of the CDR3 is TGCAGTGCTAGAGATTGGGACAGGGTTGGTGAAGCTTTCTTT. Translated, it gives CSARDWDRVGEAFF.

This chain links TRBV12-3 or TRBV12-4 with TRBJ2-3, with D perhaps given as TRBD1 or TRBD2 (5 bases each). The CDR3 extends over 12 amino acids. Trimming stripped 6 bases from V and 9 bases from J, with 13 bases between. CDR3 sequence: CASSGTGDTQYF. CDR3 sequence (DNA): TGTGCCAGCAGCGGCACCGGGGACACGCAGTATTTT.

The chain recombines TRBV11-2 with TRBJ2-1, with 12 nucleotides matching TRBD2. V lost 4 bases to trimming and J lost 3 bases; unmatched junction nucleotides: 13. CDR3 length: 19 amino acids. The V gene's germline CDR1 is SGHAT and CDR2 FQNNGV. CDR3 sequence (DNA): TGTGCCAGCAGCTCAAGGCTAGCGGGAGGGAGGAGGGTCTACAATGAGCAGTTCTTC. Residues: CASSSRLAGGRRVYNEQFF.

The chain couples TRBV20-1 to TRBJ2-7; no reliable D call. Trimming stripped 4 bases from V and 6 bases from J, with 13 bases between. The CDR3 extends over 12 amino acids. Per germline, CDR1 DFQATT and CDR2 SNEGSKA (reference sequence). The DNA of the CDR3 is TGCAGTGCTATGGCCCTAAAGGGCGAGCAGTACTTC. It specifies CSAMALKGEQYF.

This CDR3 reads CASNREVRDTQYF. The CDR3 bases are TGTGCCAGCAATAGGGAAGTGAGGGATACGCAGTATTTT. V usage is TRBV6-1 and J usage is TRBJ2-3, with unresolved D. Looked up from germline, CDR1 is MNHNS and CDR2 is SASEGT. The CDR3 runs 13 residues. V lost 7 bases and J lost 6, with 14 bases in between.

This chain joins TRBV20-1 and TRBJ2-7; D possibly corresponds to TRBD2 (6 bases). Looked up from germline, CDR1 is DFQATT and CDR2 is SNEGSKA (reference sequence). The CDR3 runs 15 residues. Between the trimmed V and J ends, which lost 1 base and 2 bases, there was a span of 15 bases. The CDR3 sequence is CSARGLGSHPYEQYF. In DNA form, the CDR3 reads TGCAGTGCTAGAGGGCTCGGGAGTCATCCCTACGAGCAGTACTTC.

This clonotype was detected ten times or more. This chain joins TRBV15 and TRBJ2-7; D call uncertain. V lost 0 bases to trimming and J lost 2 bases, with 11 bases between them. The CDR3 consists of 15 residues. Germline values: CDR1 LNHNV, CDR2 YYDKDF (reference sequence). The CDR3 protein is CATSRDRQGPYEQYF. The CDR3 bases are TGTGCCACCAGCAGAGATCGACAAGGGCCCTACGAGCAGTACTTC. The variable domain in full, with the rest retrieved from reference TRBV15 and TRBJ2-7, is DAMVIQNPRYQVTQFGKPVTLSCSQTLNHNVMYWYQQKSSQAPKLLFHYYDKDFNNEADTPDNFQSRRPNTSFCFLDIRSPGLGDTAMYLCATSRDRQGPYEQYFGPGTRLTVT.

Comment on this clonotype: A read error may be the cause here, since a much bigger clone is one base away. V is TRBV4-2 and J is TRBJ2-7; 13 positions agree with TRBD2. The CDR3 is 16 amino acids. Germline assignment: CDR1 LGHNA and CDR2 YNFKEQ. In nucleotides, the CDR3 is TGTGCCAGCAGCCAACCAGGGACTAGCGGGACCTACGAGCAGCACTTC. It codes for CASSQPGTSGTYEQHF.

The gene calls are TRBV5-1 and TRBJ2-1; D may be TRBD1 (6 bases). Between the trimmed V and J ends, which lost 7 bases and 13 bases, there was a span of 15 bases. This CDR3 is built from 11 residues. The germline V gene has CDR1 SGHRS and CDR2 YFSETQ. The CDR3 protein is CASGLSQGQFF. The CDR3 DNA reads as TGCGCCAGCGGGTTATCACAGGGACAGTTCTTC.